Sequencing of this T cell receptor beta chain was carried out in a study of T cells after yellow fever vaccination. Whole-study context: Preparation of the low-cell-number fractions used SMART-Seq v4 Ultra Low Input.

In TCRdb, the 5' RACE reads were re-called with MiXCR into one record per CDR3 protein. Of fewer than 350,000 distinct CDR3 sequences in the sample, approximately 3.8% were seen once. Trimming removed 2 bases from V and 0 bases from J, with 22 bases in between. The length of the CDR3 is 19 residues. Germline V lookup: CDR1 MNHEY, CDR2 SVGEGT. The clonotype comes from a young man who received the YFV17D yellow fever vaccine. The chain combines TRBV6-2 or TRBV6-3 with TRBJ2-5; D is possibly TRBD2 (5 bases). The sample in question was PBMCs, obtained on the day of the yellow fever booster vaccination. The DNA of the CDR3 is TGTGCCAGCAGTTACCCCTTCCAGCGGCTCGGTCCCTACCAAGAGACCCAGTACTTC. It translates to CASSYPFQRLGPYQETQYF.